Presented here are 27 T cell receptor beta chains from one specimen sequenced in a study of cytomegalovirus exposure and HLA in healthy donors (TCRdb year 2017). The library was obtained by the immunoSEQ multiplex PCR assay. For the multiplex PCR, a mixture combining 60 forward primers for TCR Vbeta segments and 13 reverse primers for TCR Jbeta segments was used. TCRdb retrieved this table from immuneACCESS and kept in-frame rearrangements only. Not all clones are present; in checked studies, unresolved V genes account for under half, and no reason is known for the remainder. Here the sample has roughly 120,000 clones; 65% to 90% occur a single time. Clones ranked in the top ten supply roughly 3.9% of the sample. Sequenced input: PBMCs. These receptors originate from a woman aged 25 to 39 in good health and CMV-seronegative.

Only one count was recorded for this clone. This chain connects TRBV6-4 to TRBJ1-5; unclear D gene. V dropped 3 bases and J dropped 6 bases, with 9 bases sitting between them. This CDR3 region has 13 residues. CDR1 and CDR2 from the germline V gene are MRHNA and SNTAGT. CDR3 in DNA: TGTGCCAGCAGTGAGGAGGGTGGTCAGCCCCAGCATTTT. Residues: CASSEEGGQPQHF.

The chain is built from TRBV27 and TRBJ2-5; D perhaps matches TRBD2 (6 bases). The CDR3 is 15 amino acids. V was clipped by 4 bases and J by 2 bases, with 14 bases between them. Germline V gives CDR1 MNHEY, CDR2 SMNVEV (reference sequence). For the CDR3, the DNA is TGTGCCAGCAGTTCTCTAGGTGGGAGGCAAGAGACCCAGTACTTC. It codes for CASSSLGGRQETQYF.

The gene calls are TRBV6-5 and TRBJ1-2, with D maybe TRBD1 (6 bases). This CDR3 contains 16 residues. The ends were cut back, 4 bases at V and 6 bases at J, with 21 bases in the middle. CDR1 is MNHEY and CDR2 is SVGAGI in the germline V gene. CDR3 DNA: TGTGCCAGCAGTTCAAAGCGTGGACAGCAAAGCAATGGCTACACCTTC. Encoded protein: CASSSKRGQQSNGYTF.

The chain recombines TRBV25-1 with TRBJ2-7; no definite D call. The CDR3 runs 14 residues. V was pared by 7 bases and J by 0 bases, with 13 bases between. Germline assignment: CDR1 MGHDK and CDR2 SYGVNS. The CDR3 reads CASKDSLSSYEQYF. CDR3 in DNA: TGTGCCAGCAAAGATAGCTTGAGCTCCTACGAGCAGTACTTC.

The gene calls are TRBV2 and TRBJ2-4; maybe TRBD2 (7 bases). The CDR3 totals 16 residues. The V end was cut by 1 base, the J end by 3 bases, with 13 bases between. Germline V gene lookup returns CDR1 SNHLY and CDR2 FYNNEI. The CDR3 loop reads CASSEVGGGLKNIQYF. CDR3 nucleotides: TGTGCCAGCAGTGAAGTCGGCGGGGGCCTCAAAAACATTCAGTACTTC.

This chain joins TRBV6-5 and TRBJ2-1; possible D gene TRBD1, 5 bases. The CDR3 is 16 residues long. V was pared by 2 bases and J by 0 bases, with 11 bases between. CDR1 is MNHEY and CDR2 is SVGAGI in the germline V gene. The CDR3 loop is CASSYRQFSSYNEQFF. Written as DNA, the CDR3 is TGTGCCAGCAGTTACCGACAGTTCAGCTCCTACAATGAGCAGTTCTTC.

This clone was counted a single time. This chain connects TRBV10-3 to TRBJ1-3; 8 nucleotides match TRBD1. J was trimmed by 6 bases and V by 2 bases; bases with no gene match: 12. The germline V gene encodes CDR1 ENHRY and CDR2 SYGVKD. The CDR3 sequence is 17 residues long. CDR3 loop: CAISEQGAQIVVNTIYF. The DNA for the CDR3 is TGTGCCATCAGTGAGCAGGGGGCGCAGATAGTAGTAAACACCATATATTTT.

The rearrangement uses TRBV6-1 and TRBJ1-4; perhaps TRBD1 as D (6 bases). The CDR3 is 14 residues long. Per germline, CDR1 MNHNS and CDR2 SASEGT. Trimming pared 2 bases from V and 13 bases from J, leaving 17 bases between. CDR3 loop: CASSENPQGRRLFF. The CDR3 DNA reads as TGTGCCAGCAGTGAAAACCCACAGGGTAGGAGACTGTTTTTT.

This chain connects TRBV5-5 to TRBJ2-3, with 7 positions matching TRBD1. The V gene end was trimmed by 3 bases and the J gene end by 1 base; junction bases not matched to a gene: 2. This CDR3 has 14 residues. Germline loops: CDR1 SGHKS, CDR2 YYEKEE (reference sequence). The DNA of the CDR3 is TGTGCCAGCAGCTCGACAGGGCGCACAGATACGCAGTATTTT. Protein product: CASSSTGRTDTQYF.

The chain combines TRBV6-4 with TRBJ2-5, with 8 positions matching TRBD2. The germline V gene encodes CDR1 MRHNA and CDR2 SNTAGT. The CDR3 is 15 amino acids. V shed 3 bases and J 2 bases; nucleotides not matched to a gene: 5. The CDR3 sequence: CASSEVSGEQETQYF. DNA of the CDR3: TGTGCCAGCAGTGAGGTTAGCGGGGAGCAAGAGACCCAGTACTTC.

This clone appeared a single time. The chain links TRBV28 to TRBJ2-5; maybe TRBD2 (5 bases). With the DNA end fitting TRBJ2-7 better, the J assignment may be wrong. Germline assignment: CDR1 MDHEN and CDR2 SYDVKM. The CDR3 covers 13 residues. The CDR3 is CASKSGDSYEQYF. CDR3 DNA sequence: TGTGCCAGCAAATCCGGGGATTCCTACGAGCAGTACTTC.

The rearrangement joins TRBV6-6 to TRBJ2-1, with TRBD2 identical over 13 bases. Per the germline V gene, CDR1 is MNHNY and CDR2 is SVGAGI (reference sequence). The CDR3 is 15 residues long. V dropped 4 bases and J dropped 6; count of bases not matched to a gene: 3. The CDR3 spells CASSSGLAGVNEQFF. The CDR3 DNA reads TGTGCCAGCAGTTCAGGACTAGCGGGAGTCAATGAGCAGTTCTTC.

The V gene is TRBV11-1, the J gene TRBJ2-1; a weak D match, TRBD2 (5 bases). Germline CDR1 SGHAT, CDR2 FQDESV (reference sequence). The CDR3 runs to 12 residues. V lost 5 bases, J lost 10 bases, and 12 bases lay in between. The CDR3 sequence is CASSPGIGEQFF. DNA of the CDR3: TGTGCCAGCAGCCCGGGGATAGGGGAGCAGTTCTTC.

As for this clone: The junction departs from the called germline gene at one end, perhaps through a read error. The V and J genes are TRBV7-9 and TRBJ1-5; no clear D. This CDR3 contains 14 residues. CDR1 is SEHNR and CDR2 is FQNEAQ in the germline V gene (reference sequence). The CDR3 loop is CSSSHGDSNQPQHF. The CDR3 nucleotides read TGTTCCAGCAGCCACGGGGATAGCAATCAGCCCCAGCATTTT.

V usage is TRBV28 and J usage is TRBJ2-7; 11 bases are a match to TRBD1. The CDR3 runs to 14 residues. The germline gives CDR1 MDHEN, CDR2 SYDVKM. V shed 4 bases and J 6 bases; nucleotides not matched to a gene: 5. As DNA, the CDR3 is TGTGCCAGCAGTTCCGGACAGGGGGCCTCCGAGCAGTACTTC. The encoded protein is CASSSGQGASEQYF.

The chain links TRBV5-6 to TRBJ1-5; 7 nucleotides match TRBD1. V shed 4 bases and J 2 bases; nucleotides not matched to a gene: 6. The CDR3 is 15 residues long. The germline gives CDR1 SGHDT, CDR2 YYEEEE. CDR3 loop: CASSPGGVGNQPQHF. The CDR3 region has the DNA TGTGCCAGCAGCCCAGGGGGAGTCGGCAATCAGCCCCAGCATTTT. The variable domain in full, with the rest retrieved from reference TRBV5-6 and TRBJ1-5, is DAGVTQSPTHLIKTRGQQVTLRCSPKSGHDTVSWYQQALGQGPQFIFQYYEEEERQRGNFPDRFSGHQFPNYSSELNVNALLLGDSALYLCASSPGGVGNQPQHFGDGTRLSIL.

The chain joins TRBV28 to TRBJ2-3; 7 bases map to TRBD2. In germline, CDR1 is MDHEN, CDR2 SYDVKM. The CDR3 sequence is 15 residues long. V lost 3 bases, J lost 2 bases, and 5 bases stayed unmatched. The CDR3 loop is CASSFASGYTDTQYF. CDR3 nucleotides: TGTGCCAGCAGTTTTGCTAGCGGTTACACAGATACGCAGTATTTT. Drawing the rest from reference TRBV28 and TRBJ2-3, the complete variable domain is DVKVTQSSRYLVKRTGEKVFLECVQDMDHENMFWYRQDPGLGLRLIYFSYDVKMKEKGDIPEGYSVSREKKERFSLILESASTNQTSMYLCASSFASGYTDTQYFGPGTRLTVL.

The chain uses TRBV6-1 and TRBJ2-1, with 8 bases that match TRBD2. Unmatched junction bases numbered 5, after V lost 7 bases and J lost 3 bases. CDR1 MNHNS and CDR2 SASEGT come from the germline V gene. The CDR3 has 14 residues. DNA of the CDR3: TGTGCCAGCAATGTAGCGGGACTCTACAATGAGCAGTTCTTC. Translation gives CASNVAGLYNEQFF.

This clone was counted once. The chain has TRBV7-8 and TRBJ2-7, with TRBD1 identical over 7 bases. With V trimmed by 1 base and J by 1 base, 7 bases remained unmatched. Germline V gives CDR1 SGHVS, CDR2 FQNEAQ. The CDR3 runs to 16 residues. CDR3 nucleotides: TGTGCCAGCAGCTTAGGGGGCCAGGGGGTTTCCTACGAGCAGTACTTC. Encoded protein: CASSLGGQGVSYEQYF.

The chain is built from TRBV4-3 and TRBJ1-1; possible D gene TRBD1, 6 bases. Trimming pared 0 bases from V and 1 base from J, leaving 9 bases between. Germline-derived CDR1 and CDR2 are LGHNA and YSLEER. The CDR3 runs 15 residues. CDR3 residues: CASSQEAGANTEAFF. CDR3 in DNA: TGCGCCAGCAGCCAAGAGGCAGGGGCGAACACTGAAGCTTTCTTT.

As to this clone: This may come from a read error, since a much larger clone is one base off. The chain uses TRBV2 and TRBJ2-1; 10 nucleotides line up with TRBD2. Trimming took 1 base from V and 4 from J; bases not matched to a gene: 1. In germline, CDR1 is SNHLY, CDR2 FYNNEI. CDR3 length equals 15 residues. CDR3 loop: CASSEGAGGYNEQFF. The CDR3 region has the DNA TGTGCCAGCAGTGAAGGAGCGGGAGGGTACAATGAGCAGTTCTTC.

The chain combines TRBV9 with TRBJ2-1; possibly TRBD2 for D (5 bases). Deletions cut 0 bases from V and 2 bases from J, with 12 bases between. The CDR3 extends over 16 amino acids. From germline, CDR1 is SGDLS and CDR2 YYNGEE. CDR3 protein: CASSVDPAEAYNEQFF. CDR3 sequence (DNA): TGTGCCAGCAGCGTAGACCCAGCGGAGGCCTACAATGAGCAGTTCTTC.

The chain combines TRBV7-9 with TRBJ2-1; D not resolved. The CDR3 contains 13 residues. Trimming took 0 bases from V and 12 from J, leaving 12 bases between them. Germline V gives CDR1 SEHNR, CDR2 FQNEAQ (reference sequence). CDR3 in DNA: TGTGCCAGCAGCTTAGCCCTCTTCGAGGTGCAGTTCTTC. Encoded protein: CASSLALFEVQFF. The full variable domain, with the rest looked up from reference TRBV7-9 and TRBJ2-1, is DTGVSQNPRHKITKRGQNVTFRCDPISEHNRLYWYRQTLGQGPEFLTYFQNEAQLEKSRLLSDRFSAERPKGSFSTLEIQRTEQGDSAMYLCASSLALFEVQFFGPGTRLTVL.

The CDR3 DNA follows: TGTGCCAGCAGTCAGGACTACCCGAACACCGGGGAGCTGTTTTTT. Its translation is CASSQDYPNTGELFF. J is TRBJ2-2 and V is TRBV2, with D possibly being TRBD2 (6 bases). The germline V gene has CDR1 SNHLY and CDR2 FYNNEI. This CDR3 has 15 amino acids. Trimming took 5 bases from V and 0 from J, leaving 10 bases between them.

The V call is TRBV19, the J call TRBJ2-1; 10 nucleotides line up with TRBD2. This CDR3 is 15 amino acids long. Germline trimming cut 6 bases from V and 7 bases from J; bases unmatched to any gene: 9. Germline V CDR1 and CDR2: LNHDA, SQIVND (reference sequence). CDR3 loop: CASSHLAGVGNEQFF. The CDR3, as DNA: TGTGCCAGTAGCCATCTAGCGGGAGTAGGTAATGAGCAGTTCTTC.

The rearrangement uses TRBV11-2 and TRBJ2-7; 10 bases align to TRBD2. V was clipped by 7 bases and J by 3 bases; unmatched bases: 6. CDR3 length: 14 amino acids. CDR1 is SGHAT and CDR2 is FQNNGV in the germline V gene. The CDR3 spells CASTAGLASYEQYF. The CDR3 DNA follows: TGTGCCAGCACCGCGGGACTAGCGAGCTACGAGCAGTACTTC. The whole variable domain, remainder taken from reference TRBV11-2 and TRBJ2-7, is EAGVAQSPRYKIIEKRQSVAFWCNPISGHATLYWYQQILGQGPKLLIQFQNNGVVDDSQLPKDRFSAERLKGVDSTLKIQPAKLEDSAVYLCASTAGLASYEQYFGPGTRLTVT.

The rearrangement uses TRBV5-6 and TRBJ1-2; 8 positions match TRBD1. V gave up 0 bases and J gave up 4 bases; unmatched junction bases: 8. The CDR3 runs to 16 residues. Germline V gives CDR1 SGHDT, CDR2 YYEEEE. CDR3 DNA: TGTGCCAGCAGCTTGGCCAAGGGACAGGATTTCTATGGCTACACCTTC. It codes for CASSLAKGQDFYGYTF.